This T cell receptor (beta chain) was sequenced in a study of blood T cell repertoires in COVID-19. At the level of the study: PBMCs, B-cell-depleted T cells, or T cells provided the cDNA or gDNA that made up the material.

The protocol was immunoSEQ multiplex PCR, while the TCRdb copy is restricted to in-frame clones and leaves out a portion. The sample carries under 450,000 clones, roughly 90% recorded once. The Seattle patients joined while their infection was active and were tracked longitudinally afterward. This CDR3 has 15 residues. Trimming took 4 bases from V and 5 from J; bases not matched to a gene: 6. The germline V gene has CDR1 SGHDT and CDR2 YYEEEE. The receptor comes from a woman aged 55 to 70 with COVID-19, enrolled during active disease. Source material: peripheral blood. The rearrangement links TRBV5-6 to TRBJ2-3; TRBD1 aligns across 11 bases. DNA for the CDR3: TGTGCCAGCAGCCCCGGACAGGGGGCAGGAGATACGCAGTATTTT. Translating gives CASSPGQGAGDTQYF.